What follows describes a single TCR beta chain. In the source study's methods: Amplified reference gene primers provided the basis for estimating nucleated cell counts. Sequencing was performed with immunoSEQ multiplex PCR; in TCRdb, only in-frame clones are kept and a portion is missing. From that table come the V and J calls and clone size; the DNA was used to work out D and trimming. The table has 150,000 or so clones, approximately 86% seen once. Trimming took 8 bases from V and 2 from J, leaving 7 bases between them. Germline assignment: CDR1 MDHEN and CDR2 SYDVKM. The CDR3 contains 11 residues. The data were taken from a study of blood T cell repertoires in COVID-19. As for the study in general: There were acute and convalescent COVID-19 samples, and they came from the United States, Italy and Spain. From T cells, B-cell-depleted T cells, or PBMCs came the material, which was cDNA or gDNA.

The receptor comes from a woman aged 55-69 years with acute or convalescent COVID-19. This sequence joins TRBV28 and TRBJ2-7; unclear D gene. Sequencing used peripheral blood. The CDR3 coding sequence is TGTGCCAGCGGGCCTCCCTACGAGCAGTACTTC. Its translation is CASGPPYEQYF.